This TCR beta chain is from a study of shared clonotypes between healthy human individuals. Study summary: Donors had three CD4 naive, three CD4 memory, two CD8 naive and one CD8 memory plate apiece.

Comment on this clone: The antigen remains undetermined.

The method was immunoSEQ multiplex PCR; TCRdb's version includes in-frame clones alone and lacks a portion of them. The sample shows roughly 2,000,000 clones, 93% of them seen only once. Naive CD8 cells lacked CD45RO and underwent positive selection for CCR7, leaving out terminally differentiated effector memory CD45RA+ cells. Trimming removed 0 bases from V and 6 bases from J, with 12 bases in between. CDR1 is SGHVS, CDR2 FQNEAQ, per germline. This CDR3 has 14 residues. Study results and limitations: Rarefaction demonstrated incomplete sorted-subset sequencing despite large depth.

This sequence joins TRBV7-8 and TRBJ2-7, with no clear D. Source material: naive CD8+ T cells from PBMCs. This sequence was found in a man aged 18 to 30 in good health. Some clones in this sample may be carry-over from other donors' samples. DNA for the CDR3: TGTGCCAGCAGCTTAGCGAACTCCCCCTCCGAGCAGTACTTC. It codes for CASSLANSPSEQYF.